This TCR beta chain appears in the sequencing data of a study of T cell responses to AZD1222 COVID-19 vaccine listed by TCRdb under 2021. Notes on the research overall: A total of approximately 250 trial participants underwent TCR sequencing, of whom about 200 had received two doses of AZD1222 and around 26 had received two doses of the MenACWY control vaccine. Trial participants were enrolled into age subgroups of 18-55, 56-69 and 70-plus years, which contained about 150, 28 and 57 TCR-sequenced participants, respectively. The full study reports these points: In the small 56-69-year group, the increase in depth fell short of significance, most likely because of low power. Conclusions about previously exposed vaccinees were limited because only six or seven AZD1222 recipients were SARS-CoV-2 seropositive at baseline. Spike-specific TCR breadth and depth rose significantly after two AZD1222 doses compared with day 0 and with MenACWY recipients. Participants were mostly white British, with more females than males. The authors suggested clonal diversity may have been underestimated. Reportedly, close to half of the unique spike-specific TCRs recognized epitopes lying outside the regions that are mutated in the B.1.351 and B.1.1.7 variants. Because no samples from the day 14 peak response were available, repertoires could be characterized only after the peak T cell response. Vaccine-associated CD4 TCRs spanned the whole spike protein, with dominant responses in regions 160-218 and 743-854.

In the paper's terms, the time point label means: baseline before first vaccination. The intended sense of this specimen's treatment or condition label: meningococcal conjugate vaccine given as trial control. Vaccinee samples came from UK trials COV001 and COV002, including a single-blind randomized controlled phase 2/3 trial of AZD1222 (ChAdOx1 nCoV-19) in healthy adults. For TCRbeta chain sequencing, PBMC samples were collected from trial participants at day 0 and at day 28 after the second dose. The CDR3 regions of human TCRbeta chains were subjected to immunosequencing. Turning to the authors' computational methods: TCRs in the repertoires were matched against a reference library of SARS-CoV-2-specific TCRs that had been generated with the MIRA antigen-specificity platform. Breadth meant the fraction of unique TCRs that were SARS-CoV-2-associated, whereas depth meant the fraction of total T cells that were SARS-CoV-2-associated. Using the MIRA data, each spike-specific TCR was assigned both to the spike region to which the TCR was reactive and to a CD4 or CD8 class. Log10-transformed breadth and depth values were compared by one-way ANOVA with Sidak's multiple comparisons tests. The clones in this table, taken by TCRdb from immuneACCESS, are in-frame only. Not every clone is retained; where verified, under half of the shortfall comes from an unresolved V gene, and the cause of the rest is unknown. The V and J calls and clone size are taken from that table; D and trimming were inferred from the DNA. The sample table holds about 140,000 clones, of which 93% were seen once. The ten largest clones capture less than 1% of the sample.

Spanning cysteine to phenylalanine, the CDR3 consists of 14 amino acids. The only DNA kept is the CDR3, 42 bases in frame from the first base. Per the germline V gene, SNHLY is the CDR1 and FYNNEI is the CDR2. Trimming takes 4 bases from V and 4 bases from J, and the germline ends sit 13 bases apart. On this clone: The clone's antigen remains unknown. No quality values exist for individual bases; no much larger clone is one base distant.

This receptor was taken from an adult in good health. This specimen consisted of peripheral blood, obtained on day 0 of MenACWY control vaccination. The chain couples TRBV2 to TRBJ1-1, and possibly TRBD1, on 5 matching bases. The CDR3 reads CASSAGGGGTEAFF. The bases are TGTGCCAGCAGTGCCGGCGGGGGGGGCACTGAAGCTTTCTTT. With all but the CDR3 taken from the reference TRBV2 and TRBJ1-1 genes, the full variable domain is: EPEVTQTPSHQVTQMGQEVILRCVPISNHLYFYWYRQILGQKVEFLVSFYNNEISEKSEIFDDQFSVERPDGSNFTLKIRSTKLEDSAMYFCASSAGGGGTEAFFGQGTRLTVV.